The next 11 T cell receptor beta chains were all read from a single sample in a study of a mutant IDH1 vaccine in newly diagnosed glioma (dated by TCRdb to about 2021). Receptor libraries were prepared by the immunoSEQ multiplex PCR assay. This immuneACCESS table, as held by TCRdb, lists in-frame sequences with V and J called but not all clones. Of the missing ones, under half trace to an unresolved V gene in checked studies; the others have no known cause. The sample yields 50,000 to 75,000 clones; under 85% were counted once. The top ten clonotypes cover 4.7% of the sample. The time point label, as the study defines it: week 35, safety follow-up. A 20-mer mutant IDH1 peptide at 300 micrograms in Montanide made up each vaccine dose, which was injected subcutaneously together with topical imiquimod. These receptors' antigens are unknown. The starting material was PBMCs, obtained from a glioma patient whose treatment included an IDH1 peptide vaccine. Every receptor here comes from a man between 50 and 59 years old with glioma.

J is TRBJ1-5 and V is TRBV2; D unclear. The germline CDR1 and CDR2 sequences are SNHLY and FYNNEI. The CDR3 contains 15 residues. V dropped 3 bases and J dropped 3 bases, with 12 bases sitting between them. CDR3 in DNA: TGTGCCAGCAGTGACCCTGCCAAGCCCAATCAGCCCCAGCATTTT. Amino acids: CASSDPAKPNQPQHF.

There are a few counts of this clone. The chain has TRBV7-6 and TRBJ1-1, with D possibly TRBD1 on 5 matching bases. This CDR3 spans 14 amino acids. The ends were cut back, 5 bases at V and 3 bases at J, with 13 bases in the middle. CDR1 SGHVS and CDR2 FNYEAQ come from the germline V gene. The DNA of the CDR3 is TGTGCCAGCAGCGCGGGGGGGTTGGACACTGAAGCTTTCTTT. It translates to CASSAGGLDTEAFF.

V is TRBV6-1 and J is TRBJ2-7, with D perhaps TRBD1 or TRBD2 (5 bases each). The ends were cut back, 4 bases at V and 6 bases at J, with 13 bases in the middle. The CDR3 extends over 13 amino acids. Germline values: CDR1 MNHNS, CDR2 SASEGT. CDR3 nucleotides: TGTGCCAGCAGTGCGGGACCGTTGGCCGAGCAGTACTTC. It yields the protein CASSAGPLAEQYF.

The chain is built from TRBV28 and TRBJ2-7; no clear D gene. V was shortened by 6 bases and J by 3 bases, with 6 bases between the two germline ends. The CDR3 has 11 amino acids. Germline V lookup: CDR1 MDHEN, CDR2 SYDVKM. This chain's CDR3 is CASRSSYEQYF. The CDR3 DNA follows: TGTGCCAGCAGGTCCAGCTACGAGCAGTACTTC.

The CDR3 nucleotides are TGTGCCAGCAGCCGATTCCGGGACAGGGGACGGGGCAATCAGCCCCAGCATTTT. Residues: CASSRFRDRGRGNQPQHF. This sequence joins TRBV5-6 and TRBJ1-5, with 10 bases lining up with TRBD1. The CDR3 is 18 amino acids. From germline, CDR1 is SGHDT and CDR2 YYEEEE. Trimming removed 4 bases from V and 2 bases from J; junction bases left unmatched: 12.

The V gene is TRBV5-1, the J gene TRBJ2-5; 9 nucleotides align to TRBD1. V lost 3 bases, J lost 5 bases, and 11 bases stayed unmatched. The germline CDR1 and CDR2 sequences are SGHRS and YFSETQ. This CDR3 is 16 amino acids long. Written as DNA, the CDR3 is TGCGCCAGCAGCTCGGTTGGGACAGGGCGGTGGGAGACCCAGTACTTC. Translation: CASSSVGTGRWETQYF.

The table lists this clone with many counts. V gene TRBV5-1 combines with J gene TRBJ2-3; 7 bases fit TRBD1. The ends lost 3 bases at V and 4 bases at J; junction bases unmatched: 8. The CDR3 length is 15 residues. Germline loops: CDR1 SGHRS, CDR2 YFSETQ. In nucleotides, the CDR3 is TGCGCCAGCAGCTCGGAAGGGGGCGCCTCAGATACGCAGTATTTT. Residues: CASSSEGGASDTQYF.

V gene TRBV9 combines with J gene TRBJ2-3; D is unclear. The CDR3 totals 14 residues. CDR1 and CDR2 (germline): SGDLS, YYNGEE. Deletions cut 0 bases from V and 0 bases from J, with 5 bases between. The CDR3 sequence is CASSVGRSTDTQYF. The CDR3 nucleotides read TGTGCCAGCAGCGTAGGGCGTAGCACAGATACGCAGTATTTT.

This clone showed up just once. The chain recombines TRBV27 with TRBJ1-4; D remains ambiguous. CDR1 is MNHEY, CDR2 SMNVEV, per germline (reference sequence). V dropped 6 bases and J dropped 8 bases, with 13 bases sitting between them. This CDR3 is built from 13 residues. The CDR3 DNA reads TGTGCCAGCAGAGTGTTATTAGGGGAAAAACTGTTTTTT. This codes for CASRVLLGEKLFF. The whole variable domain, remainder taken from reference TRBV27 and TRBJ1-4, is EAQVTQNPRYLITVTGKKLTVTCSQNMNHEYMSWYRQDPGLGLRQIYYSMNVEVTDKGDVPEGYKVSRKEKRNFPLILESPSPNQTSLYFCASRVLLGEKLFFGSGTQLSVL.

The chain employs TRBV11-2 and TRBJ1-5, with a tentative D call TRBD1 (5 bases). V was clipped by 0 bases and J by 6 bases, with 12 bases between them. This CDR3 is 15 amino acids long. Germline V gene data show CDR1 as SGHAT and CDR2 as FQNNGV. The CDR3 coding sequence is TGTGCCAGCAGCTTAGAGGGCAGGGAAGGTCAGCCCCAGCATTTT. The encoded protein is CASSLEGREGQPQHF.

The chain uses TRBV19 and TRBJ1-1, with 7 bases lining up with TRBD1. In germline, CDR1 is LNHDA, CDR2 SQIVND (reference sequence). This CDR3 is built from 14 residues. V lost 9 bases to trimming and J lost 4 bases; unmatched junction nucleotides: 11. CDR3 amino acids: CASYDRVPVTEAFF. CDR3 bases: TGTGCCAGCTACGACAGGGTTCCGGTCACTGAAGCTTTCTTT.